This TCR beta chain is drawn from a study of blood T cell repertoires in COVID-19. Details on this clone: Additional DNA sequences in this sample encode the identical CDR3.

Clones were read by immunoSEQ multiplex PCR, and TCRdb kept only the in-frame ones, dropping some. The sample comprises about 130,000 clones, 75% to 90% of which are singletons, and around 4% rests with the top ten. Germline-derived CDR1 and CDR2 are LNHDA and SQIVND (reference sequence). Trimming cost V 4 bases and J 4 bases, with 16 bases left between them. This CDR3 contains 15 residues. The chain combines TRBV19 with TRBJ1-1; D not certain. The source is a human donor in a cohort sampled during active COVID-19. The sample taken for sequencing was peripheral blood. CDR3 DNA sequence: TGTGCCAGTAGTACCTCTGGCCGAGGTGCCACTGAAGCTTTCTTT. Its protein is CASSTSGRGATEAFF.